This T cell receptor beta chain comes out of a study of cytomegalovirus exposure and HLA in healthy donors. Across the whole study: Researchers found that less than 90% of 350 to 500 genotyped donors fell within the Caucasian-associated ancestry cluster.

The PCR ran on 60 Vbeta and 13 Jbeta primers. In the authors' methods: In a later analysis, the count reached about 75 million unique TCR beta chains, with 8.5 million to 14 million shared. Using immunoSEQ multiplex PCR, the repertoire was profiled, and TCRdb retains in-frame clones only, with some absent. The DNA was the basis for D and trimming; V, J and clone size are from that table. In the table there are about 200,000 clones, around 85% of which are singletons. The receptor was isolated from a girl aged 2-10 years in good health and CMV-seronegative. What was sequenced was PBMCs.

The CDR3 loop reads CASSADRGLRAFF. The CDR3 DNA is TGTGCCAGCAGCGCGGACAGGGGGCTTCGGGCTTTCTTT. This chain links TRBV7-2 with TRBJ1-1; 11 positions agree with TRBD1. CDR1 and CDR2 from the germline V gene are SGHTA and FQGNSA. There are 13 residues in the CDR3. Losses at the gene ends were 5 bases for V and 11 bases for J; bases not matched to a gene: 7.